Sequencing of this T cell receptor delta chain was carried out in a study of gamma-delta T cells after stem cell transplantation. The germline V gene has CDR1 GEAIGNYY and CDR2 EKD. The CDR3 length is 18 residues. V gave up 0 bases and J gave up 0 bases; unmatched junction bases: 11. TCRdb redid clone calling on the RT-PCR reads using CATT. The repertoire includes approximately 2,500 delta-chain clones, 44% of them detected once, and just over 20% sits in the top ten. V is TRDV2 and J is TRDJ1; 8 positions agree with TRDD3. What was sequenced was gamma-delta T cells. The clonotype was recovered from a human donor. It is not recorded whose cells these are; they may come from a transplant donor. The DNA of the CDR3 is TGTGCCTGTGACACCGTTCGTAACTGGGGGGCCTACACCGATAAACTCATCTTT. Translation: CACDTVRNWGAYTDKLIF.